Sequencing of this T cell receptor beta chain was carried out in a study of OX40 agonist ivuxolimab in advanced cancers. Blood draws occurred at baseline, cycle 4 day 1, and cycle 7 day 1. The protocol was immunoSEQ multiplex PCR, while the TCRdb copy is restricted to in-frame clones and leaves out a portion. The table records about 98,000 clones, 85% to 95% of them present only once. The V end was cut by 5 bases, the J end by 2 bases, with 10 bases between. Germline CDR1 and CDR2: SGHTA and FQGNSA. The CDR3 has 14 amino acids. This material consisted of CD4+ or CD8+ T cells sorted from blood, taken in a trial of the OX40 agonist ivuxolimab. This sequence joins TRBV7-2 and TRBJ1-3; tentative D call: TRBD1 (5 bases). The sequence was obtained from an adult with an advanced solid tumor such as melanoma, head and neck, liver or kidney cancer. This CDR3 is CASSPTVTGNTIYF. The CDR3, as DNA: TGTGCCAGCAGCCCGACAGTAACTGGAAACACCATATATTTT.